A single sample gave rise to the 4 T cell receptor beta chains below, sequenced in a study of TIL therapy for anti-PD-1-resistant metastatic lung cancer. This was the immunoSEQ v3 assay. Clones were read by immunoSEQ multiplex PCR, and TCRdb kept only the in-frame ones, dropping some. The sample carries around 9,000 clones, roughly 80% recorded once. Time point specified: pre-treatment sample, taken before nivolumab and TIL therapy. Tumor tissue came from excised metastases, mostly pleural nodules or supraclavicular lymph nodes. The starting material was tumor tissue, obtained at baseline. These receptors originate from a person between 30 and 79 years old with non-small cell lung cancer.

The DNA of the CDR3 is TGTGCCAGTAGTTCCCCCGGAAGGAACACTGAAGCTTTCTTT. Amino acids: CASSSPGRNTEAFF. V usage is TRBV19 and J usage is TRBJ1-1; no reliable D call. CDR1 LNHDA and CDR2 SQIVND come from the germline V gene (reference sequence). The CDR3 is 14 amino acids. The V gene lost 5 bases and the J gene lost 1 base, with 11 bases spanning the gap.

The chain is built from TRBV5-1 and TRBJ2-5; D call uncertain. The CDR3 contains 14 residues. Trimming removed 2 bases from V and 1 base from J, with 9 bases in between. The V gene's germline CDR1 is SGHRS and CDR2 YFSETQ. The DNA of the CDR3 is TGCGCCAGCAGCTTAATTCCCAGCCAAGAGACCCAGTACTTC. Protein: CASSLIPSQETQYF.

The genes are TRBV19 and TRBJ2-3; 8 positions agree with TRBD2. CDR3 length: 13 amino acids. CDR1 and CDR2 from the germline V gene are LNHDA and SQIVND (reference sequence). The V segment lost 7 bases and the J segment 4 bases; nucleotides outside the gene matches: 4. CDR3 nucleotide sequence: TGTGCCAGTACCCCGGGGGGGGCAGATACGCAGTATTTT. Its protein product is CASTPGGADTQYF.

This clone was seen a few times. The chain recombines TRBV7-2 with TRBJ2-3, with a tentative D call TRBD1 (6 bases). CDR1 SGHTA and CDR2 FQGNSA come from the germline V gene. Trimming removed 1 base at V and 8 bases at J, with 25 bases between. The CDR3 contains 18 residues. The CDR3 loop reads CASSLGGLLEGVESTQYF. In nucleotides, the CDR3 is TGTGCCAGCAGCTTAGGCGGATTACTAGAGGGGGTGGAGAGTACGCAGTATTTT.